This TCR beta chain was captured in a study of blood T cell repertoires in COVID-19. As handled by the study authors: Reference gene primers were amplified, and this amplification served to estimate nucleated cell counts. Clones were sequenced by immunoSEQ multiplex PCR, and TCRdb holds only the in-frame ones, with some missing. V and J calls and clone size come straight from that table; D and trimming were deduced from the DNA. The repertoire includes approximately 240,000 clones, 65% to 85% of them detected once, and about 4% sits in the top ten. Germline CDR1 is SGDLS and CDR2 is YYNGEE. CDR3 length: 14 amino acids. Trimming left V 3 bases short and J 3 bases short, with 12 bases between.

The sequence derives from a woman aged 40 to 49 with active or convalescent COVID-19. What was sequenced was peripheral blood. This sequence joins TRBV9 and TRBJ1-1; D unclear. DNA of the CDR3: TGTGCCAGCAGCGCCAGTGGAGGGTACACTGAAGCTTTCTTT. The encoded protein is CASSASGGYTEAFF.